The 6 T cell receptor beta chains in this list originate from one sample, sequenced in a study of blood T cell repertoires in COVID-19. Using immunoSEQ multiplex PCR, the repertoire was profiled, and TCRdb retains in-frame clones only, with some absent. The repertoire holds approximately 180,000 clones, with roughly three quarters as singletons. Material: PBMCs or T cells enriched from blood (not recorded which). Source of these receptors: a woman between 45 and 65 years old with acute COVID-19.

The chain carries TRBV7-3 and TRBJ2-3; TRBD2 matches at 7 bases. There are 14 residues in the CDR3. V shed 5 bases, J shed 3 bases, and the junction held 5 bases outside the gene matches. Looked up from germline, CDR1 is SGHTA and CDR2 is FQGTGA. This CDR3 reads CASSPTLATDTQYF. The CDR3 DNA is TGTGCCAGCAGCCCGACACTAGCGACAGATACGCAGTATTTT.

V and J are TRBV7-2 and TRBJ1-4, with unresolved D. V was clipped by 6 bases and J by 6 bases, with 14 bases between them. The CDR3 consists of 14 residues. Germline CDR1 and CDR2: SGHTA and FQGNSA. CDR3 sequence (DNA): TGTGCCAGCAGTTCAGTGGCAGATTATGAAAAACTGTTTTTT. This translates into CASSSVADYEKLFF.

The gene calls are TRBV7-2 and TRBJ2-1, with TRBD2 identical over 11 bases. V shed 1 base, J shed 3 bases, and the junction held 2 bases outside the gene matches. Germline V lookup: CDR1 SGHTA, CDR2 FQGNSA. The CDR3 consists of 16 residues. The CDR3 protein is CASSLVAGGLYNEQFF. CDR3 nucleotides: TGTGCCAGCAGCTTAGTAGCGGGGGGGCTCTACAATGAGCAGTTCTTC.

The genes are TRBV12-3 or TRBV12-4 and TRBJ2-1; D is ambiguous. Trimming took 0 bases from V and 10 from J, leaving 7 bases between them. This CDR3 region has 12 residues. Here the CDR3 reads CASSLAAREQFF. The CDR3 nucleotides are TGTGCCAGCAGTTTAGCTGCTAGGGAGCAGTTCTTC.

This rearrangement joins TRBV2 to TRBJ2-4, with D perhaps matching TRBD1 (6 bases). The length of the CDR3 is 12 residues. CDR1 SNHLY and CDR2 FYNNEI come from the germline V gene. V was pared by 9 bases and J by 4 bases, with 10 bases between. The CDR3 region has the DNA TGTGCCAGACGGGACACTAAAAACATTCAGTACTTC. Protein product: CARRDTKNIQYF.

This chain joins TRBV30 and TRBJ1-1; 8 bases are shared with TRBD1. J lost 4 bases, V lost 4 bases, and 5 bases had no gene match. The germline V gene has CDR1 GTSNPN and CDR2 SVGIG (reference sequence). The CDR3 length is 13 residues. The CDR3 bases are TGTGCCTGGATTAAACAGGGGGGCACTGAAGCTTTCTTT. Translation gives CAWIKQGGTEAFF.